Listed below are T cell receptor beta chains from one sample, sequenced in a study of T-cell memory formation after mild COVID-19. TCRdb reprocessed the 5' RACE reads via MiXCR and lists one record per CDR3 protein. The sample shows 120,000 or so distinct CDR3 sequences, approximately 15% of them seen only once. Sequenced: PBMCs or a T cell subset sorted from them (not recorded which). The receptor source for this set is an adult woman who had mild COVID-19 (a few samples of this study predate the infection). Cell type and time point are not known. Each CDR3 is given with its conserved first and last residue. The D gene is left open where the match is weak. Size is stated for part of the rows, as once, few or many counts, or as a class when the clone is expanded.

size | J | V | D | CDR3 | DNA
few | TRBJ2-3 | TRBV5-4 | . | CASSPTDRYTQYF | TGTGCCAGCAGCCCGACTGACAGATATACGCAGTATTTT
few | TRBJ2-1 | TRBV12-5 | . | CASGLRVRAGEQFF | TGTGCTAGTGGTTTGAGGGTTAGGGCGGGTGAGCAGTTCTTC
. | TRBJ2-1 | TRBV4-3 | TRBD2 | CASSQDPGLAGAPGQFF | TGCGCCAGCAGCCAAGATCCGGGACTAGCGGGGGCCCCGGGGCAGTTCTTC
. | TRBJ2-3 | TRBV27 | . | CASSLSPSATDTQYF | TGTGCCAGCAGTTTATCTCCTAGCGCTACAGATACGCAGTATTTT
few | TRBJ2-3 | TRBV11-3 | . | CASSLGQLDTDTQYF | TGTGCCAGCAGCTTAGGACAGCTAGACACAGATACGCAGTATTTT
. | TRBJ1-1 | TRBV6-5 | . | CASSLPGQMNTEAFF | TGTGCCAGCAGCCTACCCGGACAAATGAACACTGAAGCTTTCTTT
. | TRBJ2-3 | TRBV29-1 | TRBD2 | CSVLPGLFTDTQYF | TGCAGCGTTTTACCGGGACTATTCACAGATACGCAGTATTTT
. | TRBJ2-7 | TRBV11-3 | . | CASSQHQGGAYEQYF | TGTGCCAGCAGCCAGCACCAGGGTGGGGCCTACGAGCAGTACTTC
few | TRBJ2-2 | TRBV6-5 | . | CASTEDSTGELFF | TGTGCCAGCACCGAAGATTCCACCGGGGAGCTGTTTTTT
. | TRBJ2-1 | TRBV7-9 | TRBD2 | CASSPRTSGTYNEQFF | TGTGCCAGCAGCCCCAGGACTAGCGGGACGTACAATGAGCAGTTCTTC
few | TRBJ2-2 | TRBV29-1 | . | CSVGFGRHTGELFF | TGCAGCGTTGGGTTCGGGCGGCACACCGGGGAGCTGTTTTTT
. | TRBJ2-3 | TRBV7-6 | . | CASSFGPGSTDTQYF | TGTGCCAGCAGCTTTGGTCCAGGATCCACAGATACGCAGTATTTT
few | TRBJ1-3 | TRBV12-3/TRBV12-4 | . | CASSHAAGNTIYF | TGTGCCAGCAGTCACGCGGCTGGAAACACCATATATTTT
. | TRBJ1-4 | TRBV18 | TRBD1 | CASSQTGDEKLFF | TGTGCCAGCTCACAGACAGGGGATGAAAAACTGTTTTTT
. | TRBJ1-2 | TRBV6-6 | . | CASSYQGNDYGYTF | TGTGCCAGCAGTTATCAGGGAAATGACTATGGCTACACCTTC
. | TRBJ2-7 | TRBV5-1 | . | CASSPQRGGYEQYF | TGCGCCAGCAGCCCCCAGAGGGGTGGCTACGAGCAGTACTTC
. | TRBJ2-1 | TRBV5-1 | TRBD2 | CASSFSSGPSREQFF | TGCGCCAGCAGCTTTAGTAGCGGGCCATCCAGAGAGCAGTTCTTC
. | TRBJ2-7 | TRBV21-1 | . | CASSFRAEQYF | TGTGCCAGCAGCTTCCGAGCCGAGCAGTACTTC
. | TRBJ1-5 | TRBV6-2/TRBV6-3 | . | CASSRGTSNQPQHF | TGTGCCAGCAGCAGAGGGACAAGCAATCAGCCCCAGCATTTT
few | TRBJ1-2 | TRBV2 | . | CASSVRAGAGYTF | TGTGCCAGCAGTGTGAGGGCAGGGGCTGGCTACACCTTC
. | TRBJ2-5 | TRBV29-1 | . | CSASRDGEETQYF | TGCAGCGCGTCAAGGGACGGTGAAGAGACCCAGTACTTC
. | TRBJ2-1 | TRBV15 | . | CATSRDTARQGGNEQFF | TGTGCCACCAGCAGAGACACGGCAAGACAGGGAGGCAATGAGCAGTTCTTC
. | TRBJ2-5 | TRBV2 | . | CASTKLGKQETQYF | TGTGCCAGCACTAAACTAGGAAAGCAAGAGACCCAGTACTTC
. | TRBJ2-1 | TRBV7-8 | TRBD2 | CASSGRTSNEQFF | TGTGCCAGCAGCGGAAGGACTAGCAATGAGCAGTTCTTC
many | TRBJ2-1 | TRBV5-1 | . | CASSPTSLNEQFF | TGCGCCAGCAGTCCAACTAGTCTCAATGAGCAGTTCTTC
many | TRBJ2-7 | TRBV24-1 | . | CATSGEGAEYYEQYF | TGTGCCACCAGTGGAGAAGGGGCAGAATACTACGAGCAGTACTTC
few | TRBJ2-1 | TRBV6-2/TRBV6-3 | . | CASRSPATYNEQFF | TGTGCCAGCAGGTCCCCAGCTACATACAATGAGCAGTTCTTC
few | TRBJ2-7 | TRBV20-1 | TRBD1 | CSARDGTGTAEQYF | TGCAGTGCTAGAGATGGGACAGGGACGGCCGAGCAGTACTTC
. | TRBJ2-7 | TRBV11-2 | TRBD1 | CASSPRDRSYEQYF | TGTGCCAGCAGCCCCCGGGACAGATCCTACGAGCAGTACTTC
few | TRBJ2-5 | TRBV20-1 | . | CSAVLGETAQETQYF | TGCAGTGCCGTACTGGGGGAGACAGCACAAGAGACCCAGTACTTC
few | TRBJ2-3 | TRBV4-1 | . | CASSQDGLSTDTQYF | TGCGCCAGCAGCCAAGATGGGTTAAGCACAGATACGCAGTATTTT
many | TRBJ1-5 | TRBV6-6 | TRBD1 | CASRQTGGSNQPQHF | TGTGCCAGCAGACAGACAGGGGGAAGCAATCAGCCCCAGCATTTT
. | TRBJ2-1 | TRBV5-6 | TRBD2 | CASSENPGLAGWQFF | TGTGCCAGCAGCGAAAACCCGGGACTAGCGGGTTGGCAGTTCTTC
few | TRBJ2-1 | TRBV21-1 | . | CASSKGRLAGGQNEQFF | TGTGCCAGCAGCAAAGGGAGACTAGCGGGGGGACAAAATGAGCAGTTCTTC
few | TRBJ2-1 | TRBV11-3 | . | CASSLPGLGNEQFF | TGTGCCAGCAGCCTCCCGGGTCTGGGGAATGAGCAGTTCTTC
. | TRBJ1-2 | TRBV7-2 | . | CASSLDWYGYTF | TGTGCCAGCAGCTTAGACTGGTATGGCTACACCTTC
. | TRBJ2-7 | TRBV4-2 | . | CASSRDFSYEQYF | TGTGCCAGCAGCCGGGACTTCTCCTACGAGCAGTACTTC
. | TRBJ2-7 | TRBV4-2 | . | CASSQDPAPTYEQYF | TGTGCCAGCAGCCAAGACCCCGCGCCAACCTACGAGCAGTACTTC
few | TRBJ2-5 | TRBV7-9 | . | CASSSYGTIETQYF | TGTGCCAGCAGCTCCTATGGGACAATAGAGACCCAGTACTTC
. | TRBJ1-2 | TRBV11-2 | TRBD1 | CASSLEGTGGTYGYTF | TGTGCCAGCAGCTTAGAAGGGACAGGGGGCACCTATGGCTACACCTTC
. | TRBJ1-1 | TRBV5-1 | TRBD1 | CASSLEPQGARGTEAFF | TGCGCCAGCAGCTTGGAGCCACAGGGGGCGCGTGGCACTGAAGCTTTCTTT
. | TRBJ2-1 | TRBV29-1 | TRBD2 | CSVEDLPGLVAREQFF | TGCAGCGTTGAAGACCTTCCGGGACTAGTTGCACGTGAGCAGTTCTTC
few | TRBJ2-7 | TRBV6-2/TRBV6-3 | . | CASTRSSYEQYF | TGTGCCAGCACACGGAGCTCCTACGAGCAGTACTTC
. | TRBJ2-5 | TRBV5-1 | . | CASSPAARLETQYF | TGCGCCAGCAGCCCGGCGGCCCGACTGGAGACCCAGTACTTC
few | TRBJ2-2 | TRBV6-5 | TRBD2 | CASRTGLASTGELFF | TGTGCCAGCAGGACGGGACTAGCAAGCACCGGGGAGCTGTTTTTT
many | TRBJ1-1 | TRBV5-1 | TRBD1 | CASSSGDRSPNTEAFF | TGCGCCAGCAGCTCGGGGGACAGGAGCCCGAACACTGAAGCTTTCTTT
. | TRBJ1-2 | TRBV10-2 | TRBD1 | CASSDRTGGEGYTF | TGCGCCAGCAGTGATAGGACAGGGGGCGAAGGCTACACCTTC
. | TRBJ1-2 | TRBV20-1 | . | CSAATHGSNYGYTF | TGCAGTGCGGCTACCCACGGTTCTAACTATGGCTACACCTTC
. | TRBJ2-1 | TRBV7-9 | . | CASSLYRSRHNEQFF | TGTGCCAGCAGCTTATACCGCTCCAGGCACAATGAGCAGTTCTTC
. | TRBJ2-5 | TRBV7-2 | . | CASSFSPTETQYF | TGTGCCAGCAGCTTTAGCCCGACGGAGACCCAGTACTTC